A single sample is the source of the 27 T cell receptor beta chains below, sequenced in a study of T cell responses to AZD1222 COVID-19 vaccine. Generated by immunoSEQ multiplex PCR, the TCRdb table keeps only in-frame clones and is missing some. The table shows 120,000 or so clones, with about 89% occurring only once. This specimen consisted of peripheral blood, obtained on day 0 of AZD1222 vaccination. The receptor set was obtained from an adult in good health.

The chain is built from TRBV7-6 and TRBJ2-7; D perhaps matches TRBD2 (5 bases). This CDR3 is built from 13 residues. The germline V gene encodes CDR1 SGHVS and CDR2 FNYEAQ. The V and J ends lost 6 bases and 6 bases respectively, with 15 bases between them. As DNA, the CDR3 is TGTGCCAGCAGTACCTCCGGGATCACCGAGCAGTACTTC. It is translated as CASSTSGITEQYF.

CDR3 in amino acids: CASSPNARQGKEKLFF. The DNA for the CDR3 is TGTGCCAGCAGCCCGAATGCGAGACAGGGAAAAGAAAAACTGTTTTTT. The rearrangement uses TRBV9 and TRBJ1-4; 7 nucleotides match TRBD1. The germline V gene has CDR1 SGDLS and CDR2 YYNGEE. CDR3 length equals 16 residues. The junction had 14 bases not matched to a gene; V was cut back by 4 bases and J by 8 bases.

V gene TRBV28 combines with J gene TRBJ1-2; D unclear. V shed 5 bases and J shed 1 base, with 5 bases lying between them. The germline V gene encodes CDR1 MDHEN and CDR2 SYDVKM. The CDR3 has 12 amino acids. CDR3 region: CASSERNYGYTF. The CDR3 region has the DNA TGTGCCAGCAGTGAACGTAACTATGGCTACACCTTC.

The V call is TRBV4-2, the J call TRBJ1-2; D ambiguous. The V end was cut by 0 bases, the J end by 1 base, with 15 bases between. Looked up from germline, CDR1 is LGHNA and CDR2 is YNFKEQ. The CDR3 is 17 amino acids. This CDR3 is CASSQEGSQAFNYGYTF. CDR3 DNA sequence: TGTGCCAGCAGCCAAGAGGGCAGCCAAGCCTTTAACTATGGCTACACCTTC.

The rearrangement joins TRBV5-1 to TRBJ1-5; D might be TRBD1 (6 bases). Germline loops: CDR1 SGHRS, CDR2 YFSETQ. The length of the CDR3 is 15 residues. The V end was cut by 4 bases, the J end by 1 base, with 12 bases between. The CDR3 protein is CASSATGMSNQPQHF. CDR3 bases: TGCGCCAGCAGCGCCACAGGGATGAGCAATCAGCCCCAGCATTTT.

The V and J genes are TRBV24-1 and TRBJ1-5, with a tentative D call TRBD1 (6 bases). Germline assignment: CDR1 KGHDR and CDR2 SFDVKD. The germline V and J ends were trimmed by 3 bases and 5 bases, with 10 bases remaining between them. This CDR3 region has 14 residues. DNA of the CDR3: TGTGCCACCAGTGATCCAGGGGACTATCAGCCCCAGCATTTT. Translating gives CATSDPGDYQPQHF.

This chain connects TRBV30 to TRBJ1-1; the match to TRBD1 covers 7 bases. V lost 0 bases to trimming and J lost 7 bases; unmatched junction nucleotides: 8. This CDR3 has 14 amino acids. Germline CDR1 and CDR2: GTSNPN and SVGIG (reference sequence). CDR3: CAWSVIGTESEAFF. The CDR3 DNA sequence: TGTGCCTGGAGTGTGATCGGGACAGAGAGTGAAGCTTTCTTT.

CDR3 residues: CASSLRLTGELFF. The CDR3 bases are TGCGCCAGCAGCTTGCGGCTGACCGGGGAGCTGTTTTTT. The J gene is TRBJ2-2, the V gene TRBV5-1; D is undetermined. V lost 1 base and J lost 5, with 6 bases in between. This CDR3 has 13 amino acids. Germline lookup yields CDR1 SGHRS and CDR2 YFSETQ. Complete variable domain (other parts from reference TRBV5-1 and TRBJ2-2): KAGVTQTPRYLIKTRGQQVTLSCSPISGHRSVSWYQQTPGQGLQFLFEYFSETQRNKGNFPGRFSGRQFSNSRSEMNVSTLELGDSALYLCASSLRLTGELFFGEGSRLTVL.

V is TRBV6-5 and J is TRBJ1-4, with a possible D match to TRBD1 (5 bases). Germline V lookup: CDR1 MNHEY, CDR2 SVGAGI. V gave up 8 bases and J gave up 4 bases, with 11 bases separating them. The length of the CDR3 is 13 residues. For the CDR3, the DNA is TGTGCCAGCCTCCGACAGAGTAATGAAAAACTGTTTTTT. Encoded protein: CASLRQSNEKLFF.

The sample holds one count of this clone. The J gene is TRBJ1-1, the V gene TRBV27; D is possibly TRBD1 (5 bases). The CDR3 loop spans 14 amino acids. The germline V gene has CDR1 MNHEY and CDR2 SMNVEV (reference sequence). Trimming took off 8 bases at V and 3 bases at J, with 16 bases between the two ends. The CDR3 sequence is CASHLTREDTEAFF. CDR3 DNA: TGTGCCAGCCACCTCACCAGGGAGGACACTGAAGCTTTCTTT.

The chain has TRBV27 and TRBJ1-5; 8 nucleotides line up with TRBD1. CDR1 and CDR2 from the germline V gene are MNHEY and SMNVEV (reference sequence). V trimming: 6 bases; J trimming: 5 bases; junction bases outside the gene matches: 15. The CDR3 loop spans 17 amino acids. Here the CDR3 reads CASRTKGGQDRDQPQHF. The CDR3 nucleotides are TGTGCCAGCAGAACTAAGGGGGGACAGGATAGGGATCAGCCCCAGCATTTT.

J is TRBJ2-7 and V is TRBV5-6; TRBD2 agrees at 13 bases. Germline V gives CDR1 SGHDT, CDR2 YYEEEE. This CDR3 is built from 19 residues. V lost 4 bases, J lost 4 bases, and 17 bases stayed unmatched. CDR3 DNA sequence: TGTGCCAGCAGCGTCCGGACTAGCGGGAGAAAAAGGGTAGAGTACGAGCAGTACTTC. Translated, it gives CASSVRTSGRKRVEYEQYF.

This rearrangement joins TRBV12-5 to TRBJ1-4, with a weak D call TRBD1 (6 bases). Germline V gives CDR1 LGHNT, CDR2 FRNRAP. V was pared by 7 bases and J by 3 bases, with 12 bases between. The CDR3 totals 14 residues. The CDR3 DNA reads as TGTGCTAGTGCTACACAGGGCCCTAATGAAAAACTGTTTTTT. Protein sequence: CASATQGPNEKLFF.

The chain combines TRBV3-1 (or the pseudogene TRBV3-2) with TRBJ2-7; D ambiguous. The V gene lost 3 bases and the J gene lost 4 bases, with 7 bases spanning the gap. CDR3 length equals 12 residues. Per the germline V gene, CDR1 is LGHDT and CDR2 is YNNKEL (reference sequence). The CDR3, as DNA: TGTGCCAGCAGCCACTCCGGTTACGAGCAGTACTTC. Translated, it gives CASSHSGYEQYF.

The V call is TRBV12-3 or TRBV12-4, the J call TRBJ1-2, with a weak D call TRBD1 (5 bases). V lost 1 base and J lost 8, with 11 bases in between. The CDR3 is 13 amino acids. CDR3 amino acids: CASSLVRGGGYTF. As DNA, the CDR3 is TGTGCCAGCAGTTTAGTCCGGGGCGGAGGCTACACCTTC.

As to this clone: This sample includes further DNA sequences coding for the same CDR3. The gene calls are TRBV12-3 or TRBV12-4 and TRBJ1-2, with a tentative D call TRBD1 (6 bases). This CDR3 has 13 amino acids. Trimming left V 6 bases short and J 8 bases short, with 16 bases between. CDR3 sequence reads: CASSPRGDWGYTF. CDR3 sequence (DNA): TGTGCCAGCAGCCCCAGGGGAGATTGGGGCTACACCTTC.

The chain combines TRBV12-3 or TRBV12-4 with TRBJ1-5, with D unresolved. V shed 0 bases and J shed 3 bases, with 3 bases lying between them. This CDR3 has 13 residues. DNA of the CDR3: TGTGCCAGCAGTTTAGCGCACAATCAGCCCCAGCATTTT. It encodes CASSLAHNQPQHF.

CDR3: CASSPGPRTHEKLFF. CDR3 coding DNA: TGTGCCAGCAGCCCGGGACCTCGAACGCATGAAAAACTGTTTTTT. V usage is TRBV7-6 and J usage is TRBJ1-4; D might be TRBD1 (5 bases). The CDR3 sequence is 15 residues long. Trimming stripped 5 bases from V and 6 bases from J, with 16 bases between. Germline lookup yields CDR1 SGHVS and CDR2 FNYEAQ.

The rearrangement links TRBV19 to TRBJ1-5; 8 nucleotides line up with TRBD1. The V and J ends lost 5 bases and 5 bases, in that order; junction bases with no gene match: 5. This CDR3 region has 14 residues. The V gene's germline CDR1 is LNHDA and CDR2 SQIVND (reference sequence). The CDR3 DNA follows: TGTGCCAGTAGTGACAGGGGAGGAGATCAGCCCCAGCATTTT. Translated: CASSDRGGDQPQHF. The entire variable domain, with the rest obtained from reference TRBV19 and TRBJ1-5, is as follows: DGGITQSPKYLFRKEGQNVTLSCEQNLNHDAMYWYRQDPGQGLRLIYYSQIVNDFQKGDIAEGYSVSREKKESFPLTVTSAQKNPTAFYLCASSDRGGDQPQHFGDGTRLSIL.

The rearrangement links TRBV19 to TRBJ2-1; 9 nucleotides agree with TRBD1. J was trimmed by 7 bases and V by 1 base; bases with no gene match: 5. There are 15 residues in the CDR3. In germline, CDR1 is LNHDA, CDR2 SQIVND (reference sequence). The CDR3 DNA is TGTGCCAGTAGTATAGGGACAGGGGCTGGGAATGAGCAGTTCTTC. Its translation is CASSIGTGAGNEQFF.

The chain uses TRBV24-1 and TRBJ2-3; tentative D call: TRBD2 (5 bases). Germline lookup yields CDR1 KGHDR and CDR2 SFDVKD. The CDR3 extends over 15 amino acids. Between the trimmed V and J ends, which lost 3 bases and 4 bases, there was a span of 13 bases. The CDR3 nucleotides read TGTGCCACCAGTGATCCGGGGAGAGAAGCAGATACGCAGTATTTT. Translated: CATSDPGREADTQYF.

The rearrangement joins TRBV5-4 to TRBJ2-2; D call uncertain. V was shortened by 4 bases and J by 1 base, with 17 bases between the two germline ends. Germline CDR1 reads SGHNT; CDR2 reads YYREEE (reference sequence). This CDR3 spans 17 amino acids. CDR3 sequence reads: CASSPQPQPRNTGELFF. The CDR3 coding sequence is TGTGCCAGCAGCCCCCAGCCCCAACCACGGAACACCGGGGAGCTGTTTTTT.

The chain recombines TRBV7-9 with TRBJ1-3; no clear D gene. Trimming took off 3 bases at V and 0 bases at J, with 15 bases between the two ends. CDR1 is SEHNR, CDR2 FQNEAQ, per germline (reference sequence). This CDR3 is 17 amino acids long. CDR3 nucleotides: TGTGCCAGCAGCTTCGGGTCGGGTCAGCCCTCTGGAAACACCATATATTTT. Its protein is CASSFGSGQPSGNTIYF.

The gene calls are TRBV12-3 or TRBV12-4 and TRBJ1-2; D not resolved. Trimming left V 6 bases short and J 8 bases short, with 13 bases between. The length of the CDR3 is 12 residues. The DNA of the CDR3 is TGTGCCAGCAGCCGATCCCGGACGGGCTACACCTTC. This gives the protein CASSRSRTGYTF.

The V and J genes are TRBV30 and TRBJ1-2; the D gene is possibly TRBD1 (6 bases). Germline lookup yields CDR1 GTSNPN and CDR2 SVGIG (reference sequence). The CDR3 extends over 13 amino acids. V dropped 1 base and J dropped 8 bases, with 14 bases sitting between them. The CDR3 nucleotides read TGTGCCTGGAGTGCCCCCCGGGGGCTGGGCTACACCTTC. Its protein is CAWSAPRGLGYTF.

The V gene is TRBV29-1, the J gene TRBJ2-7; D is ambiguous. The germline V gene encodes CDR1 SQVTM and CDR2 ANQGSEA. V shed 6 bases and J shed 5 bases, with 11 bases lying between them. This CDR3 contains 11 residues. In DNA, the CDR3 is TGCAGCGTAAAACAGCGCAACGAGCAGTACTTC. Translated: CSVKQRNEQYF.

This clone was recorded once. J is TRBJ2-7 and V is TRBV18; 11 bases match TRBD2. The CDR3 is 15 amino acids. V shed 3 bases and J 7 bases; nucleotides not matched to a gene: 8. Germline CDR1 KGHSH, CDR2 LQKENI. The CDR3 here is CASSPRLAGRGEQYF. CDR3 in DNA: TGTGCCAGCTCACCCCGACTAGCGGGACGGGGAGAGCAGTACTTC.